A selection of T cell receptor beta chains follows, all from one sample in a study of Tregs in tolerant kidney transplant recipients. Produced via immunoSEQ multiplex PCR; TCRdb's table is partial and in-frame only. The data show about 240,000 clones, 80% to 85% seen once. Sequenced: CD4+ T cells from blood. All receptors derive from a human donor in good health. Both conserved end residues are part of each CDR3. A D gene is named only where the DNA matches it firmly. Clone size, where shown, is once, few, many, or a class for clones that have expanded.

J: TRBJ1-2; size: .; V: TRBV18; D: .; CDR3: CASSPDSGGFGGYTF; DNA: TGTGCCAGCTCACCCGACAGTGGAGGCTTCGGTGGCTACACCTTC
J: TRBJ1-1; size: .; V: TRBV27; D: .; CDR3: CASSYGTNTEAFF; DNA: TGTGCCAGCAGTTACGGAACAAACACTGAAGCTTTCTTT
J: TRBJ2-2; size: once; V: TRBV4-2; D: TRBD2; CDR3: CASSRSSGTSGDSGELFF; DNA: TGTGCCAGCAGCCGAAGTTCTGGAACTAGCGGGGACTCCGGGGAGCTGTTTTTT
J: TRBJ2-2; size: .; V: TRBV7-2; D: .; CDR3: CASSPPAGNTGELFF; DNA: TGTGCCAGCAGTCCCCCAGCGGGGAACACCGGGGAGCTGTTTTTT
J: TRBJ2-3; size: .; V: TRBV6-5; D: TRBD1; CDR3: CASSRDRASTDTQYF; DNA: TGTGCCAGCAGTAGAGACAGGGCGAGCACAGATACGCAGTATTTT
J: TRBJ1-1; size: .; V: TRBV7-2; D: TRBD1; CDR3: CASSRRQGNTEAFF; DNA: TGTGCCAGCAGCCGCCGACAGGGGAACACTGAAGCTTTCTTT
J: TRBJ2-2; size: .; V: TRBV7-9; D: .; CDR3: CASTDRNTGELFF; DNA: TGTGCCAGCACAGACAGGAACACCGGGGAGCTGTTTTTT
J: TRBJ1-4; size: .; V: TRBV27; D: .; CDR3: CASSFGPREEKLFF; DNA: TGTGCCAGCAGCTTCGGCCCCAGAGAAGAAAAACTGTTTTTT
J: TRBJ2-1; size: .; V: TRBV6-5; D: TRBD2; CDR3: CASSYSAGGTYNEQFF; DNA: TGTGCCAGCAGTTACTCAGCGGGGGGGACCTACAATGAGCAGTTCTTC
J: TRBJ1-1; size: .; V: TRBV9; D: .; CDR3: CASTRRAGTNTEAFF; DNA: TGTGCCAGCACCAGGCGTGCGGGCACGAACACTGAAGCTTTCTTT
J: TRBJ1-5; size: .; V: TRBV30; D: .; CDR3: CAWSAPPRPQHF; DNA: TGTGCCTGGAGCGCCCCGCCCAGGCCCCAGCATTTT
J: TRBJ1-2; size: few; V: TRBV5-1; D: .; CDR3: CASSLASDGSYGYTF; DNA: TGCGCCAGCAGCTTGGCCTCAGATGGATCCTATGGCTACACCTTC
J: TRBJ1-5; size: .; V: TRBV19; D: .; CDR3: CASSTAGATLSDYLYSNQPQHF; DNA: TGTGCCAGTAGTACCGCAGGAGCAACCCTATCGGATTACCTTTATAGCAATCAGCCCCAGCATTTT
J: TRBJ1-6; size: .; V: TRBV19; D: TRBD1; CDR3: CASSSRDRRQSPLHF; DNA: TGTGCCAGTAGTAGCCGGGACAGGAGGCAATCACCCCTCCACTTT
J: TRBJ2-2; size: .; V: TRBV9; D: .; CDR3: CASSPRDTGELFF; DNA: TGTGCCAGCAGCCCGAGGGACACCGGGGAGCTGTTTTTT
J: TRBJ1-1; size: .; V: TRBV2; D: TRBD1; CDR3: CASRRGTANTEAFF; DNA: TGTGCCAGCAGGCGCGGGACAGCTAACACTGAAGCTTTCTTT
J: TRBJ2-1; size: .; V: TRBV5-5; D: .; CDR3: CASSRDLAEGQFF; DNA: TGTGCCAGCAGCAGGGACCTTGCGGAAGGGCAGTTCTTC
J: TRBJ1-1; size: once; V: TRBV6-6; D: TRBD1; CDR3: CASSNGQGGMGTEAFF; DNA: TGTGCCAGCAGCAACGGACAGGGGGGTATGGGGACTGAAGCTTTCTTT
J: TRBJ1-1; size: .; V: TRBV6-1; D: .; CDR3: CASSEGQRLNTEAFF; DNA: TGTGCCAGCAGTGAGGGTCAGAGATTAAACACTGAAGCTTTCTTT
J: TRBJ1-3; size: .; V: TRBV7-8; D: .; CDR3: CASSLRDGSSGNTIYF; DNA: TGTGCCAGCAGCCTCCGGGACGGCAGCTCTGGAAACACCATATATTTT
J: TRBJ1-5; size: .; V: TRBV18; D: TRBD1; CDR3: CASSLGTGSNQPQHF; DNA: TGTGCCAGCTCACTGGGGACAGGGAGCAATCAGCCCCAGCATTTT
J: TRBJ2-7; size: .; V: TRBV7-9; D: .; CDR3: CASSLGSGVDEQYF; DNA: TGTGCCAGCAGCTTAGGGTCGGGGGTCGACGAGCAGTACTTC
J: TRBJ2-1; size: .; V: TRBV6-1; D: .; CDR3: CASSRLTGSYNEQFF; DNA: TGTGCCAGCAGCCGCTTGACAGGCTCCTACAATGAGCAGTTCTTC
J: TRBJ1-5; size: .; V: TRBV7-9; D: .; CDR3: CASSPGAVQPQHF; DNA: TGTGCCAGCAGCCCAGGGGCCGTTCAGCCCCAGCATTTT
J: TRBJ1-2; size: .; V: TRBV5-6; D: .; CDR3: CASSATRGGHYGYTF; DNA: TGTGCCAGCAGTGCCACTAGGGGGGGTCACTATGGCTACACCTTC
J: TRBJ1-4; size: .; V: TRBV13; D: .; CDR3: CASSSREAGKLFF; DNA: TGTGCCAGCAGCTCAAGAGAGGCTGGGAAACTGTTTTTT
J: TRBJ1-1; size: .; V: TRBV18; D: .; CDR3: CASSPVGGPQNTEAFF; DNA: TGTGCCAGCTCACCAGTTGGAGGACCTCAGAACACTGAAGCTTTCTTT
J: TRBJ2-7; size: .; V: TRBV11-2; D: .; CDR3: CASSLVAKGVYEQYF; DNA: TGTGCCAGCAGCTTAGTGGCGAAGGGGGTCTACGAGCAGTACTTC